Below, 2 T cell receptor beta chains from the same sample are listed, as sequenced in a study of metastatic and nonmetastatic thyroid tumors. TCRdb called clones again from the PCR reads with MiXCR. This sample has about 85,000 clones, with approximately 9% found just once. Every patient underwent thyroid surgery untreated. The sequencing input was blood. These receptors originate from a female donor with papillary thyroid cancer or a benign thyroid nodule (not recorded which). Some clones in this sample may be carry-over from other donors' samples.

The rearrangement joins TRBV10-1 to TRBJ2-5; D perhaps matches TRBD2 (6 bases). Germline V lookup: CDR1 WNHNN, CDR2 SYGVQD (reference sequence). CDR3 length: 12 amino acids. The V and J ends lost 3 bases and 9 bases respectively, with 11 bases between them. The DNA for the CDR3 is TGCGCCAGCAGTGACCCTGGGGAGGCCCAGTACTTC. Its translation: CASSDPGEAQYF.

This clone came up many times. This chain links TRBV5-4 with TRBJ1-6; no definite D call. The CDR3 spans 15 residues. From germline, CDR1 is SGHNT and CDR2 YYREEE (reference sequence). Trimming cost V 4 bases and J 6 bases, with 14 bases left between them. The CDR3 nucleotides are TGTGCCAGCAGCCCCCAGAAGTTAAGTAATTCACCCCTCCACTTT. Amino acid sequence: CASSPQKLSNSPLHF.